A selection of T cell receptor beta chains follows, all from one sample in a study of CD8 T cells in Susac syndrome. TCRdb ran MiXCR on the immunoSEQ multiplex PCR reads and lists one entry per CDR3 protein. In the table there are over 300,000 distinct CDR3 sequences, under 95% of which are singletons. The sequenced sample was CD4+ T cells from PBMCs. Every receptor here comes from a human donor with multiple sclerosis. CDR3s include the opening cysteine and the closing phenylalanine or tryptophan. The order of the fields is D gene, clone size, V gene, J gene, CDR3 DNA, CDR3 protein. The D gene is left open where the match is weak. Size is omitted from some rows. Given values are once, few, many or a class for expanded clones.

.	.	TRBV4-1	TRBJ1-4	TGCGCCAGCAGCCACGGCCGGTCCCTTAATGAAAAACTGTTTTTT	CASSHGRSLNEKLFF
.	.	TRBV11-3	TRBJ2-2	TGTGCCAGCAGCCTAACTATGTCCGGGACACTTCTCACCGGGGAGCTGTTTTTT	CASSLTMSGTLLTGELFF
TRBD1	.	TRBV12-3/TRBV12-4	TRBJ1-5	TGTGCCAGCAGCAGAGCTGGGACAGGGGATCAGCCCCAGCATTTT	CASSRAGTGDQPQHF
TRBD1	once	TRBV18	TRBJ2-7	TGTGCCAGCTCACCATTGCCCCCGTGGACAGGGGCCCCTGGAGAGCAGTACTTC	CASSPLPPWTGAPGEQYF
TRBD2	.	TRBV29-1	TRBJ2-1	TGCAGCGTTGAAAAAAGCGGGAGGCTCTACAATGAGCAGTTCTTC	CSVEKSGRLYNEQFF
.	.	TRBV5-1	TRBJ2-7	TGCGCCAGCAGCGCGGACCACTACGAGCAGTACTTC	CASSADHYEQYF
.	.	TRBV7-2	TRBJ2-3	TGTGCCAGCAGCCTAACCAGGTGGGCGGGCACAGATACGCAGTATTTT	CASSLTRWAGTDTQYF
TRBD1	.	TRBV24-1	TRBJ2-7	TGTGCCACCACCAAATCCGGGACAGGGTTAGTCGAGCAGTACTTC	CATTKSGTGLVEQYF
.	.	TRBV29-1	TRBJ2-1	TGCAGCGCCCCGAGGGGCCCAAGCTCCTACAATGAGCAGTTCTTC	CSAPRGPSSYNEQFF
TRBD2	.	TRBV4-1	TRBJ2-2	TGCGCCAGCAGCCAAGAAAGACTTGTCGGGGGGGCTAGGGGGGAGCTGTTTTTT	CASSQERLVGGARGELFF
.	.	TRBV27	TRBJ1-2	TGTGCCAGCAGTTCCAAGGGCACCCAGGGGAACTATGGCTACACCTTC	CASSSKGTQGNYGYTF
TRBD2	.	TRBV3-1	TRBJ2-1	TGTGCCAGCACAAAGAGCGGGAAGGAGTACAATGAGCAGTTCTTC	CASTKSGKEYNEQFF
.	.	TRBV21-1	TRBJ2-2	TGTGCCAGCAGCGAAAAACCCCCCGGACAGGGTTGGACCGGGGAGCTGTTTTTT	CASSEKPPGQGWTGELFF
TRBD1	.	TRBV7-6	TRBJ2-5	TGTGCCAGCAGCTTAGGAGGGACAGGCCAGGGAGAGACCCAGTACTTC	CASSLGGTGQGETQYF
.	.	TRBV6-2/TRBV6-3	TRBJ2-5	TGTGCCAGCAGCCGGCTTTGGGACCGCCAAGAGACCCAGTACTTC	CASSRLWDRQETQYF
.	.	TRBV19	TRBJ1-1	TGTGCCAGTAGTAGAGGAGGAGGGGGAGCTGAAGCTTTCTTT	CASSRGGGGAEAFF
.	.	TRBV30	TRBJ2-1	TGTGCCTGGAGTCGGGATAATGAGCAGTTCTTC	CAWSRDNEQFF
.	.	TRBV29-1	TRBJ2-5	TGCAGCGTTGATGGGGACTTCCAAGAGACCCAGTACTTC	CSVDGDFQETQYF
TRBD1	few	TRBV6-2/TRBV6-3	TRBJ1-5	TGTGCCAGCAAGCACGGGACAGGGGTCCTTCAGCCCCAGCATTTT	CASKHGTGVLQPQHF
.	.	TRBV15	TRBJ2-1	TGTGCCACCAGCACTCCCGGGACCTTGGATCCGTTCTTC	CATSTPGTLDPFF
.	.	TRBV3-1	TRBJ1-1	TGTGCCAGCAGCCAAGTAGCGTCTTCCCGCACTGAAGCTTTCTTT	CASSQVASSRTEAFF
TRBD2	.	TRBV5-1	TRBJ2-1	TGCGCCAGCAGCCAGACTAGCGGGAGGTATAGTAACAATGAGCAGTTCTTC	CASSQTSGRYSNNEQFF
.	.	TRBV7-9	TRBJ1-1	TGTGCCAGCAGCTTATCCGGAACGACCGAAGGAGCTTTCTTT	CASSLSGTTEGAFF
TRBD1	.	TRBV27	TRBJ2-7	TGTGCCAGCAGTTCCCCCGGGACAGGGAGGGACGAGCAGTACTTC	CASSSPGTGRDEQYF